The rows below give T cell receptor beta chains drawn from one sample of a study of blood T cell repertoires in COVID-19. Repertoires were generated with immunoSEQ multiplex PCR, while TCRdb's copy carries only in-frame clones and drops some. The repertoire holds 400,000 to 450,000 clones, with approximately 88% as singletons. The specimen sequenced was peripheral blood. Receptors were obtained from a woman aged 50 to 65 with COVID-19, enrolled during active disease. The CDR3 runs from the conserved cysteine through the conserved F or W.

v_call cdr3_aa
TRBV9 CASSVSGTGTLNYGYTF
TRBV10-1 CASSDGGTTDTQYF
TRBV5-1 CASSSTPGLYEAFF
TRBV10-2 CASVGPGAKNIQYF
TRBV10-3 CAISDSGTVYEQYF
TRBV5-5 CASRPDSTTDTQYF
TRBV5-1 CASSLDGSYGYTF
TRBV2 CASSEAVMAAGYTF
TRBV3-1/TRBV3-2 CASSHWDSHEQFF
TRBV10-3 CASFGPGQGANEQFF
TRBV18 CASSDLGQSFSGNTIYF
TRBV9 CASSVAPTGTEAFF
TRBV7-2 CASSSSGTYSTDTQYF
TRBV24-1 CATSDTLAGGETQYF
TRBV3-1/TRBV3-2 CASSQANRGAEAFF
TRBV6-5 CASSDSQRETQYF
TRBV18 CASSPRPTSGATDTQYF
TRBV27 CAAGAGGLAQYF
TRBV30 CAWNRFNTEAFF
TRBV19 CASSRLYREPQHF
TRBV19 CASRLTAGGNEQFF
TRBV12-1 CASSPRLGYEQYF
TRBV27 CASSPADNKETQYF